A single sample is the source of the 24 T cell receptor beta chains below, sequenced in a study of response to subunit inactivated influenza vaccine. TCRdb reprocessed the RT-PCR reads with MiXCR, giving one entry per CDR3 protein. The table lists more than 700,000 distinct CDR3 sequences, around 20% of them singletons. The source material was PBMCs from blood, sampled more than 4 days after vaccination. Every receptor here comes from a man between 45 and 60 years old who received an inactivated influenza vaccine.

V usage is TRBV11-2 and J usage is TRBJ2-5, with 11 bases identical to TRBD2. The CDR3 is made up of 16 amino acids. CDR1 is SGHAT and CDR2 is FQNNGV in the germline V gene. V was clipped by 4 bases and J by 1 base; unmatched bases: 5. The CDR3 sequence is CASSWTGTSGQETQYF. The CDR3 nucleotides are TGTGCCAGCAGCTGGACCGGGACTAGCGGCCAAGAGACCCAGTACTTC.

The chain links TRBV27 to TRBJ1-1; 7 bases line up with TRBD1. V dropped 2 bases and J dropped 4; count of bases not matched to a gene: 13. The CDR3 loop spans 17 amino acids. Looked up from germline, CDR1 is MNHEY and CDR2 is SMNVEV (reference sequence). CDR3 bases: TGTGCCAGCAGTTTAAAAACAGGGGCTCTACTAGGCACTGAAGCTTTCTTT. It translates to CASSLKTGALLGTEAFF.

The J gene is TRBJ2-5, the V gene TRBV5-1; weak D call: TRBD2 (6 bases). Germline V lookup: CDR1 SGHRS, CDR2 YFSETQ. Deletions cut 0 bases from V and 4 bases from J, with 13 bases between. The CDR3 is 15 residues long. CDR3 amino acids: CASSLDGKGLETQYF. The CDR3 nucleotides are TGCGCCAGCAGCTTGGATGGGAAGGGACTAGAGACCCAGTACTTC.

CDR3 region: CASSFGRGNTGELFF. CDR3 DNA sequence: TGTGCCAGCAGTTTCGGCAGGGGGAACACCGGGGAGCTGTTTTTT. The V gene is TRBV28, the J gene TRBJ2-2, with D possibly TRBD1 on 6 matching bases. V was shortened by 3 bases and J by 1 base, with 9 bases between the two germline ends. CDR1 is MDHEN and CDR2 is SYDVKM in the germline V gene. CDR3 length equals 15 residues.

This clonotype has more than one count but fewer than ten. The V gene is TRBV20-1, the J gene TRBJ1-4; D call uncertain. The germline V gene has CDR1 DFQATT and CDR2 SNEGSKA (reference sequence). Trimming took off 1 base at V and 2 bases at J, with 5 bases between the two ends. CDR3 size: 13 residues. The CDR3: CSARGQTNEKLFF. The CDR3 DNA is TGCAGTGCTAGAGGGCAGACTAATGAAAAACTGTTTTTT.

The CDR3 DNA is TGTGCCAGCAGCTTATCGCGGTTTGCAACTAATGAAAAACTGTTTTTT. It codes for CASSLSRFATNEKLFF. The rearrangement uses TRBV7-9 and TRBJ1-4; no clear D gene. The V and J ends lost 2 bases and 0 bases respectively, with 10 bases between them. The CDR3 sequence is 16 residues long. CDR1 is SEHNR, CDR2 FQNEAQ, per germline (reference sequence).

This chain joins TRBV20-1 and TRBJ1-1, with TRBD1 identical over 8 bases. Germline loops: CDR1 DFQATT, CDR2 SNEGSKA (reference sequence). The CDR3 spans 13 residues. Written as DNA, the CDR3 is TGCAGCCTGTGCCACAGGGGGAGCACTGAAGCTTTCTTT. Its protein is CSLCHRGSTEAFF.

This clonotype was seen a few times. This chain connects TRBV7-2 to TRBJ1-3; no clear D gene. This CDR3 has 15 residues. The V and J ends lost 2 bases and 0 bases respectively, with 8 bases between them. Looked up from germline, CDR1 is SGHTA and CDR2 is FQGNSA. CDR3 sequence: CASSLQSASGNTIYF. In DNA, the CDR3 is TGTGCCAGCAGCTTACAGTCAGCCTCTGGAAACACCATATATTTT.

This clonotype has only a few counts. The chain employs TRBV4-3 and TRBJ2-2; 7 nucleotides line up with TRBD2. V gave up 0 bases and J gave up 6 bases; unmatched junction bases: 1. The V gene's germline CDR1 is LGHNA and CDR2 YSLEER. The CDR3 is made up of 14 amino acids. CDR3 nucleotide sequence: TGCGCCAGCAGCCAAGAGCTAGCGGCCGGGGAGCTGTTTTTT. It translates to CASSQELAAGELFF.

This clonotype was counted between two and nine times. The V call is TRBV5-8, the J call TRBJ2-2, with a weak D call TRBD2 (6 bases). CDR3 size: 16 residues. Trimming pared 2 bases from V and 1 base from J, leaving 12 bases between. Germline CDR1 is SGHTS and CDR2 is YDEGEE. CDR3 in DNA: TGTGCCAGCAGCTTAGTGGGAGGCCAGAACACCGGGGAGCTGTTTTTT. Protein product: CASSLVGGQNTGELFF. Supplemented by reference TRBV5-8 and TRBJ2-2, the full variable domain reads EAGVTQSPTHLIKTRGQQATLRCSPISGHTSVYWYQQALGLGLQFLLWYDEGEERNRGNFPPRFSGRQFPNYSSELNVNALELEDSALYLCASSLVGGQNTGELFFGEGSRLTVL.

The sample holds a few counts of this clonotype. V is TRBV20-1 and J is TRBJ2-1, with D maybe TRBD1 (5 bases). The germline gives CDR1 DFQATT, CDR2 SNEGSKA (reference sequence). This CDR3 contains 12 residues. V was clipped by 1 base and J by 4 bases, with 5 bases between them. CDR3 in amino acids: CSARGQYNEQFF. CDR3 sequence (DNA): TGCAGTGCTAGAGGACAGTACAATGAGCAGTTCTTC.

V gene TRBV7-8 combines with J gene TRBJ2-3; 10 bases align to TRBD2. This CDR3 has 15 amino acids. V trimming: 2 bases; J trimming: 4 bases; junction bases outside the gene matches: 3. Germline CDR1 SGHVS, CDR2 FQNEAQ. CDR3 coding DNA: TGTGCCAGCAGCTTAACTAGCGGGGTATCAGATACGCAGTATTTT. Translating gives CASSLTSGVSDTQYF. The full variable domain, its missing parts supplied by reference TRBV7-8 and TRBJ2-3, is GAGVSQSPRYKVAKRGQDVALRCDPISGHVSLFWYQQALGQGPEFLTYFQNEAQLDKSGLPSDRFFAERPEGSVSTLKIQRTQQEDSAVYLCASSLTSGVSDTQYFGPGTRLTVL.

CDR3: CASTRGGMSGELFF. CDR3 DNA sequence: TGTGCCAGCACAAGGGGAGGGATGAGCGGGGAGCTGTTTTTT. The chain joins TRBV6-1 to TRBJ2-2, with 7 positions matching TRBD2. CDR3 length equals 14 residues. V lost 7 bases and J lost 7; bases outside the gene matches: 9. CDR1 and CDR2 from the germline V gene are MNHNS and SASEGT.

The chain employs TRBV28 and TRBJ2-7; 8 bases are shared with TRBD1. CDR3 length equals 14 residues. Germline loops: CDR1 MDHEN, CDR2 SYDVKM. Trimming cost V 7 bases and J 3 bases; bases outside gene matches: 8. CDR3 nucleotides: TGTGCCAGCACAGGACAGGGCGTATTCTACGAGCAGTACTTC. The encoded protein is CASTGQGVFYEQYF.

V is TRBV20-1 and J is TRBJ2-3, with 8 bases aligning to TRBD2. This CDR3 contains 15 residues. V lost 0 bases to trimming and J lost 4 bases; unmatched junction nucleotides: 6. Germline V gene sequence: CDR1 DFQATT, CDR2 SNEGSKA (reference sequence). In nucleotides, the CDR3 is TGCAGTGCTAGAGATCTTAGCGGGGAAGCAGATACGCAGTATTTT. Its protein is CSARDLSGEADTQYF.

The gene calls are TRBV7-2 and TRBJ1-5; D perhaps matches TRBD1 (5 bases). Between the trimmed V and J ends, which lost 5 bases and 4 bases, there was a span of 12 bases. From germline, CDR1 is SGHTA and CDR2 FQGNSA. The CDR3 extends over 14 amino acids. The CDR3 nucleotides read TGTGCCAGCAGCCCGTCGTGGGGGAATCAGCCCCAGCATTTT. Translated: CASSPSWGNQPQHF. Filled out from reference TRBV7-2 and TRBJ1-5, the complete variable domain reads GAGVSQSPSNKVTEKGKDVELRCDPISGHTALYWYRQSLGQGLEFLIYFQGNSAPDKSGLPSDRFSAERTGGSVSTLTIQRTQQEDSAVYLCASSPSWGNQPQHFGDGTRLSIL.

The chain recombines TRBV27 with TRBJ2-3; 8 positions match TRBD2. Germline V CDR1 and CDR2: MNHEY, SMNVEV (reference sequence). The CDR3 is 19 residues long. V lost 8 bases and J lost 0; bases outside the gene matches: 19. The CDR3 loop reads CASGTPAGLGRGSTDTQYF. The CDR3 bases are TGTGCCAGCGGAACCCCGGCGGGACTAGGGCGAGGGAGCACAGATACGCAGTATTTT.

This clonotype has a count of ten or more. CDR3: CASSSIRDRLTGELFF. CDR3 in DNA: TGTGCCAGCAGCTCCATCCGGGACAGGCTCACCGGGGAGCTGTTTTTT. The chain has TRBV11-2 and TRBJ2-2, with 8 bases fitting TRBD1. This CDR3 region has 16 residues. Germline lookup yields CDR1 SGHAT and CDR2 FQNNGV. Unmatched junction bases numbered 8, after V lost 4 bases and J lost 4 bases.

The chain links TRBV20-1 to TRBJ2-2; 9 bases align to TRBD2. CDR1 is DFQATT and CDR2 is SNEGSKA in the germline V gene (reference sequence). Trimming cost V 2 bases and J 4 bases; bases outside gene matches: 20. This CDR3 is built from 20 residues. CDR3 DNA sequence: TGCAGTGCTAGATTCCAGCAGGCTGGTAGCGGGAGTTTCGGCACCGGGGAGCTGTTTTTT. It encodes CSARFQQAGSGSFGTGELFF.

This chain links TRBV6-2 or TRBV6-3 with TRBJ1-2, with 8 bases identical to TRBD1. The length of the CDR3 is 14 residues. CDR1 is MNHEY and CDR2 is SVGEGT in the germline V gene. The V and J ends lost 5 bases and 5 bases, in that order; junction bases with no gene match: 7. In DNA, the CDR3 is TGTGCCAGCAGTCTCCCAGGGGGCGTATATGGCTACACCTTC. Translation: CASSLPGGVYGYTF.

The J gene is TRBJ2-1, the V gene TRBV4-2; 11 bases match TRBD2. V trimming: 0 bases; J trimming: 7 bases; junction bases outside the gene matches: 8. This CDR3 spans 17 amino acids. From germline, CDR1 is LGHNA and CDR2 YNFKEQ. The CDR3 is CASSQDQLAGGWNEQFF. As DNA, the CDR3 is TGTGCCAGCAGCCAAGATCAATTAGCGGGAGGGTGGAATGAGCAGTTCTTC.

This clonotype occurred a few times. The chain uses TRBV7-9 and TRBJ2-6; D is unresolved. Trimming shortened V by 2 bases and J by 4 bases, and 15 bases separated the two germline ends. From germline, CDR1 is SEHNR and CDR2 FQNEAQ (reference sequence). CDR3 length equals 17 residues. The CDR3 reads CASSLYVGQAGANVLTF. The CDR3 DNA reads TGTGCCAGCAGCTTATATGTCGGGCAGGCCGGGGCCAACGTCCTGACTTTC.

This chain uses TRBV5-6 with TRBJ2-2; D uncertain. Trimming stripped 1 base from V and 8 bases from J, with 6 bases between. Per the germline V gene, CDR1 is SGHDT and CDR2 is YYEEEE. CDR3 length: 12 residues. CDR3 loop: CASSLIQGELFF. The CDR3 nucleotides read TGTGCCAGCAGCTTGATACAGGGGGAGCTGTTTTTT.

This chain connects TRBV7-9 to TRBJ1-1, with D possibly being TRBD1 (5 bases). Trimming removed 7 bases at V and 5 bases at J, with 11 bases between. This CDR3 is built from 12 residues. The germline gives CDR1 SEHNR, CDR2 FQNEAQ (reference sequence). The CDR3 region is CASKVGGTEAFF. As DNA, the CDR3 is TGTGCCAGCAAGGTCGGGGGAACTGAAGCTTTCTTT.